This note documents a single TCR beta chain sequence. What antigen it recognizes has not been identified. One base away there is no much larger clone; base qualities are not given. The data are from a study of T cell responses to AZD1222 COVID-19 vaccine listed by TCRdb under 2021. Looking at the study overall: A total of over 230 trial participants underwent TCR sequencing, of whom some 210 received two doses of AZD1222 and about 25 received two doses of the MenACWY control vaccine. Trial participants were enrolled by age into 18-55, 56-69 and 70-plus year subgroups, with approximately 150, 30 and 60 TCR-sequenced participants respectively. What the research found in general, with its limitations: Participants were mostly white British, with more females than males. The authors suggested clonal diversity may have been underestimated. The whole spike protein was spanned by vaccine-associated CD4 TCRs, and dominant responses were seen in regions 160-218 and 743-854. After two AZD1222 doses, spike-specific TCR breadth and depth were significantly higher than at day 0 and than in MenACWY recipients. Conclusions about previously exposed vaccinees are limited because only a handful of AZD1222 recipients were SARS-CoV-2 seropositive at baseline. In the small 56-69-year group, the increase in depth fell short of significance, most likely because of low power. No day 14 peak-response samples were available, so repertoires were characterized only after the peak T cell response. Reportedly, almost half of the unique spike-specific TCRs recognized epitopes lying outside the regions that are mutated in the B.1.351 and B.1.1.7 variants.

As encoded in the germline V gene (reference sequence), CDR1 is LGHDT while CDR2 is YNNKEL. From cysteine to phenylalanine, the CDR3 is 17 amino acids long. The retained sequence is limited to the CDR3, 51 bases, with the frame set at the first base. Trimming costs V 5 bases and J 0 bases, and their ends lie 19 bases apart. This specimen's time point label, per the study, means: about 28 days (+/-7) after the second vaccine dose. AZD1222 recipients with second doses at about 4 weeks or about 12 weeks were pooled, because spike-specific TCR depth and breadth did not differ between schedules. Samples from vaccinated people were obtained from the UK trials COV001 and COV002, which included a single-blind randomized controlled phase 2/3 trial of AZD1222 (ChAdOx1 nCoV-19) in healthy adults. For TCRbeta chain sequencing, PBMC samples were collected from trial participants at day 0 and at day 28 after the second dose.

The CDR3 regions of human TCRbeta chains were subjected to immunosequencing. Per the authors' processing: TCRs in the repertoires were compared against a reference library of SARS-CoV-2-specific TCRs that had been generated with the MIRA antigen-specificity platform. Breadth meant the fraction of unique TCRs that were SARS-CoV-2-associated, whereas depth meant the fraction of total T cells that were SARS-CoV-2-associated. Using the MIRA data, every spike-specific TCR was mapped to the spike region that the TCR reacted to and assigned to either a CD4 or a CD8 class. Log10-transformed breadth and depth values were compared by one-way ANOVA with Sidak's multiple comparisons tests. Entries here come from immuneACCESS through TCRdb and include only in-frame sequences with V and J called. Some clones fail to appear in such tables; in the studies checked, an unresolved V gene covers under half of the shortfall, and the cause of the remainder is unknown. The D gene and trimming were derived from the DNA, and the V and J assignments and clone size from that table. Within this sample are 75,000 to 90,000 clones, with roughly nine tenths of them counted one time only. Approximately 5% of the sample is held by the ten biggest clonotypes.

The material was peripheral blood, obtained 28 days after the second AZD1222 dose. The TCR originated in an adult who received the AZD1222 COVID-19 vaccine. The sequence is built from TRBV3-1 (or the pseudogene TRBV3-2) and TRBJ1-1; there is no confident call for the D gene. The nucleotide sequence reads TGTGCCAGCAGCTCTGTTCTTCCGAACCAAATGAACACTGAAGCTTTCTTT. This encodes CASSSVLPNQMNTEAFF.